These 16 T cell receptor beta chains were sequenced from one sample in a study of T cells in Graves' hyperthyroidism and ophthalmopathy. The TCR beta CDR3 regions underwent amplification using RNA transcripts as the source. The HTBI primer set drove a first-round RT-PCR of the TCR CDR3. TCRdb used MiXCR to reprocess the multiplex PCR reads, holding one entry per CDR3 protein. The sample consists of hundreds of thousands of distinct CDR3 sequences, more than 30% of them appearing once. Sample: blood. The receptors here all came from a man between 18 and 29 years old with Graves' hyperthyroidism.

V is TRBV25-1 and J is TRBJ2-7; D assignment may be TRBD1 or TRBD2 (5 bases each). Trimming shortened V by 8 bases and J by 4 bases, and 21 bases separated the two germline ends. There are 15 residues in the CDR3. Germline CDR1 reads MGHDK; CDR2 reads SYGVNS. CDR3 nucleotides: TGTGCCAGCTCACCCGACGGGGCCCGGGGATACGAGCAGTACTTC. Its protein is CASSPDGARGYEQYF.

The chain has TRBV20-1 and TRBJ2-7; D may be TRBD1 or TRBD2 (5 bases each). The CDR3 loop spans 12 amino acids. The V end lost 3 bases, the J end lost 6 bases, and 12 bases lay between the germline ends. Germline values: CDR1 DFQATT, CDR2 SNEGSKA (reference sequence). Here the CDR3 reads CSASMRGFEQYF. CDR3 nucleotides: TGCAGTGCTAGTATGAGGGGCTTCGAGCAGTACTTC.

Concerning this clonotype itself: One end of the junction is discordant with germline, which a read error may explain. The gene calls are TRBV10-3 and TRBJ2-2; 9 nucleotides agree with TRBD2. Germline V gene sequence: CDR1 ENHRY, CDR2 SYGVKD. There are 16 residues in the CDR3. CDR3: CATSEDSGGHTGELFF. In DNA, the CDR3 is TGTGCCACCAGTGAGGATAGCGGGGGACACACCGGGGAGCTGTTTTTT.

Turning to this clonotype: Being one base from a much bigger clone, this may be a read error. The V and J genes are TRBV9 and TRBJ1-1, with D tentatively TRBD1 (5 bases). V dropped 3 bases and J dropped 0 bases, with 12 bases sitting between them. Germline V gene lookup returns CDR1 SGDLS and CDR2 YYNGEE. The CDR3 loop spans 15 amino acids. In DNA, the CDR3 is TGTGCCAGCAGCGGGGGGGAGGGATTGAACACTGAAGCTTTCTTT. It translates to CASSGGEGLNTEAFF. The complete variable domain, with remaining parts taken from reference TRBV9 and TRBJ1-1, reads DSGVTQTPKHLITATGQRVTLRCSPRSGDLSVYWYQQSLDQGLQFLIQYYNGEERAKGNILERFSAQQFPDLHSELNLSSLELGDSALYFCASSGGEGLNTEAFFGQGTRLTVV.

This clonotype was detected a few times. At one end the junction does not follow the germline gene, possibly because of a read error. V and J are TRBV5-1 and TRBJ2-7, with D uncertain. The CDR3 extends over 13 amino acids. Germline V lookup: CDR1 SGHRS, CDR2 YFSETQ. Here the CDR3 DNA reads TGTGCCAGCAGCTTTCTTTCGGGTGACGAGCAGTACTTC. Protein product: CASSFLSGDEQYF.

In its sample, this clonotype was seen many times. The CDR3 DNA sequence: TGTGCCATCAGTGAGTCGCAGGGGGCGAGTCAGCCCCAGCATTTT. Translation: CAISESQGASQPQHF. The genes are TRBV10-3 and TRBJ1-5; 8 nucleotides align to TRBD1. Germline CDR1 ENHRY, CDR2 SYGVKD. The CDR3 extends over 15 amino acids. Losses at the gene ends were 0 bases for V and 6 bases for J; bases not matched to a gene: 4.

Worth noting for this clonotype: Because it lacks the conserved phenylalanine or tryptophan at the end, this CDR3 is likely a read error. The limits of the CDR3 on the DNA are not certain, so only TCRdb's listed CDR3 is given. The chain recombines TRBV2 with TRBJ1-1; the table names TRBD1, a call not compared with the DNA. The CDR3 numbers 11 amino acids, ends counted. Germline V gene data show CDR1 as SNHLY and CDR2 as FYNNEI. The chain's CDR3 is CASSVGTGTVY.

This clonotype was seen at least ten times. J is TRBJ1-2 and V is TRBV29-1; no firm D call. CDR1 SQVTM and CDR2 ANQGSEA come from the germline V gene. Deletions cut 5 bases from V and 7 bases from J, with 11 bases between. CDR3 length: 11 amino acids. The CDR3 here is CSVPSGVGYTF. The CDR3 bases are TGCAGCGTTCCGTCAGGTGTTGGCTACACCTTC. The variable domain in full, with the rest retrieved from reference TRBV29-1 and TRBJ1-2, is SAVISQKPSRDICQRGTSLTIQCQVDSQVTMMFWYRQQPGQSLTLIATANQGSEATYESGFVIDKFPISRPNLTFSTLTVSNMSPEDSSIYLCSVPSGVGYTFGSGTRLTVV.

A word on this clonotype: One end of the junction is discordant with germline, which a read error may explain. The chain combines TRBV7-9 with TRBJ1-1, with D unresolved. Germline CDR1 and CDR2: SEHNR and FQNEAQ (reference sequence). This CDR3 is built from 15 residues. The CDR3 coding sequence is TGTGCTAGCAGCTTTGGGTCGGGCGTGGACACTGAAGCTTTCTTT. Its protein product is CASSFGSGVDTEAFF. Based on the CDR3 plus reference TRBV7-9 and TRBJ1-1, the full variable domain is DTGVSQNPRHKITKRGQNVTFRCDPISEHNRLYWYRQTLGQGPEFLTYFQNEAQLEKSRLLSDRFSAERPKGSFSTLEIQRTEQGDSAMYLCASSFGSGVDTEAFFGQGTRLTVV.

The gene calls are TRBV7-6 and TRBJ2-2; D perhaps matches TRBD1 (6 bases). CDR3 length: 17 amino acids. Trimming shortened V by 2 bases and J by 0 bases, and 13 bases separated the two germline ends. CDR1 SGHVS and CDR2 FNYEAQ come from the germline V gene. The CDR3 reads CASSLPQDRSNTGELFF. CDR3 DNA: TGTGCCAGCAGCTTACCGCAGGACAGATCGAACACCGGGGAGCTGTTTTTT.

CDR3 region: CAISRGGDQPQHF. The CDR3 DNA reads TGTGCCATCAGCAGGGGTGGAGATCAGCCCCAGCATTTT. The genes are TRBV10-3 and TRBJ1-5; TRBD1 is a possible D gene (6 bases). The germline V gene has CDR1 ENHRY and CDR2 SYGVKD. V was pared by 6 bases and J by 5 bases, with 11 bases between. CDR3 length equals 13 residues.

This clonotype appeared a few times. This may come from a read error, since a much larger clone is one base off. CDR3 in DNA: TGTGCCAGCAAATGGAGGAATCAGCCCCAGCATTTT. Its protein is CASKWRNQPQHF. V gene TRBV12-3 or TRBV12-4 combines with J gene TRBJ1-5; D ambiguous. The CDR3 has 12 residues. Trimming left V 7 bases short and J 4 bases short, with 8 bases between.

This clonotype was recorded a few times. V gene TRBV29-1 combines with J gene TRBJ2-3; 14 bases fit TRBD2. Germline CDR1 is SQVTM and CDR2 is ANQGSEA. This CDR3 comprises 13 residues. With 7 bases clipped from V and 3 bases from J, the junction kept 0 bases outside the gene matches. The CDR3 DNA reads TGCAGCGGGACTAGCGGGAGGACAGATACGCAGTATTTT. Protein: CSGTSGRTDTQYF.

The chain links TRBV7-2 to TRBJ2-6; 8 bases line up with TRBD1. Germline loops: CDR1 SGHTA, CDR2 FQGNSA. CDR3 size: 17 residues. The V segment lost 4 bases and the J segment 0 bases; nucleotides outside the gene matches: 5. This chain's CDR3 is CASSSGQVGSGANVLTF. CDR3 DNA sequence: TGTGCCAGCAGCTCGGGACAGGTTGGCTCTGGGGCCAACGTCCTGACTTTC.

V and J are TRBV6-2 or TRBV6-3 and TRBJ1-5; the D gene is possibly TRBD1 (5 bases). The V end lost 2 bases, the J end lost 5 bases, and 10 bases lay between the germline ends. The length of the CDR3 is 14 residues. CDR1 and CDR2 from the germline V gene are MNHEY and SVGEGT. The CDR3, as DNA: TGTGCCAGCAGTTACCTCCAGGGCGATCAGCCCCAGCATTTT. Its protein is CASSYLQGDQPQHF.

The gene calls are TRBV12-3 or TRBV12-4 and TRBJ1-2; D is unclear. Trimming removed 5 bases at V and 4 bases at J, with 11 bases between. CDR3 length equals 13 residues. In DNA, the CDR3 is TGTGCCAGCAGTCCTGAGGAAATCTATGGCTACACCTTC. It encodes CASSPEEIYGYTF.